These 6 T cell receptor beta chains were sequenced from one sample in a study of shared clonotypes between healthy human individuals. Sequenced by immunoSEQ multiplex PCR; TCRdb stores in-frame clones only, minus some. The data show about 2.4 million clones, with over 85% seen just once and 0.36% held by the top ten. Sequenced material: naive CD4+ T cells from PBMCs. As for subset: CD45RA+ positively selected. Source of these receptors: a man aged 18 to 29 in good health. Some clones in this sample may be carry-over from other donors' samples.

Note on this clone: Other DNA sequences from this sample encode an identical CDR3 as well. This chain links TRBV5-1 with TRBJ1-1; D gene ambiguous. Germline V gives CDR1 SGHRS, CDR2 YFSETQ. V was trimmed by 0 bases and J by 0 bases, leaving 6 bases between them. This CDR3 is built from 14 residues. This CDR3 is CASSLARMNTEAFF. The CDR3 DNA is TGCGCCAGCAGCTTGGCACGGATGAACACTGAAGCTTTCTTT.

J is TRBJ2-7 and V is TRBV28; no clear D gene. The CDR3 totals 18 residues. The ends were cut back, 5 bases at V and 0 bases at J, with 23 bases in the middle. Germline lookup yields CDR1 MDHEN and CDR2 SYDVKM. As DNA, the CDR3 is TGTGCCAGCAGTCCCACCCCCCAGACAACCCCTAGCTCCTACGAGCAGTACTTC. Encoded protein: CASSPTPQTTPSSYEQYF.

The gene calls are TRBV6-6 and TRBJ2-3, with D hard to call. CDR3 length: 13 amino acids. Germline-derived CDR1 and CDR2 are MNHNY and SVGAGI (reference sequence). Trimming stripped 9 bases from V and 0 bases from J, with 10 bases between. Written as DNA, the CDR3 is TGTGCCAGTACGACCCTAAGCACAGATACGCAGTATTTT. Its protein product is CASTTLSTDTQYF.

This clone appeared a single time. V is TRBV29-1 and J is TRBJ2-5, with a tentative D call TRBD2 (6 bases). Germline CDR1 SQVTM, CDR2 ANQGSEA. V was pared by 7 bases and J by 5 bases, with 14 bases between. The CDR3 runs to 12 residues. CDR3 residues: CSGLTGEETQYF. CDR3 coding DNA: TGCAGCGGGTTAACGGGGGAGGAGACCCAGTACTTC.

The CDR3 is CASSRGLAGVYEQFF. The CDR3 DNA sequence: TGTGCCAGCAGCCGAGGACTAGCGGGAGTATACGAGCAGTTCTTC. The rearrangement links TRBV6-6 to TRBJ2-1; 13 positions agree with TRBD2. The CDR3 sequence is 15 residues long. The junction had 9 bases not matched to a gene; V was cut back by 6 bases and J by 10 bases. Germline CDR1 reads MNHNY; CDR2 reads SVGAGI (reference sequence).

This clone appeared once. This rearrangement joins TRBV15 to TRBJ2-5; a weak D match, TRBD1 (5 bases). The CDR3 loop spans 15 amino acids. Trimming left V 3 bases short and J 5 bases short, with 16 bases between. The germline CDR1 and CDR2 sequences are LNHNV and YYDKDF (reference sequence). CDR3 region: CATSRTKDSFETQYF. The CDR3 bases are TGTGCCACCAGCAGGACCAAAGACAGTTTTGAGACCCAGTACTTC.